This T cell receptor beta chain comes out of a study of blood T cell repertoires in COVID-19. Overall study context: Acute and convalescent COVID-19 samples came from the United States, Italy and Spain.

TCRdb keeps only in-frame clones here, not all; method: immunoSEQ multiplex PCR. The sample contains about 270,000 clones, approximately 85% of which appear only once. Trimming cost V 3 bases and J 0 bases, with 17 bases left between them. Germline CDR1 MNHNS, CDR2 SASEGT. The CDR3 consists of 17 residues. A single count supports this clone. Cohort allocation depended upon clinical history that participants reported. Sequencing input: PBMCs or T cells enriched from blood (not recorded which). This clonotype originated in a woman aged 30 to 39 who had recovered from COVID-19. V and J are TRBV6-1 and TRBJ2-5; D is uncertain. CDR3 loop: CASSDLPLGVYQETQYF. Here the CDR3 DNA reads TGTGCCAGCAGTGATCTTCCTCTGGGCGTGTACCAAGAGACCCAGTACTTC.